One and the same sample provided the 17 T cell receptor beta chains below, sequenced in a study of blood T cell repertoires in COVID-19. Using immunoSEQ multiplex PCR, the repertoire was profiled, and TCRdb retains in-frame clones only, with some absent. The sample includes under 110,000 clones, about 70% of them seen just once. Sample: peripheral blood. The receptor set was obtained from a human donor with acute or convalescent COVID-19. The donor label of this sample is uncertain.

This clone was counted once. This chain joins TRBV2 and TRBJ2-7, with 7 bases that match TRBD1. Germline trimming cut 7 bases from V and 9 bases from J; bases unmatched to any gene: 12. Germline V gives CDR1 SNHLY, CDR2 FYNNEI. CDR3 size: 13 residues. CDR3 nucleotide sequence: TGTGCCAGCATGAGGGACAGTAACGAAGGGCAGTACGTC. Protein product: CASMRDSNEGQYV.

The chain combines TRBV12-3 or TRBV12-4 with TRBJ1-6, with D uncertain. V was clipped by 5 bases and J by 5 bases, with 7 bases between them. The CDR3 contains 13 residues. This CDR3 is CASSPRDNSPLHF. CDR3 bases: TGTGCCAGCAGTCCCCGAGATAATTCACCCCTCCACTTT.

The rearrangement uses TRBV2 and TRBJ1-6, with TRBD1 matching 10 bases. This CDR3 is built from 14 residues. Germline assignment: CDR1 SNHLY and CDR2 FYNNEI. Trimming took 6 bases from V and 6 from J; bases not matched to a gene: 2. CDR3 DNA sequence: TGTGCCAGCAGGAGGACAGGGGGTAATTCACCCCTCCACTTT. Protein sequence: CASRRTGGNSPLHF. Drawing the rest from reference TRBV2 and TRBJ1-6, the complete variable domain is EPEVTQTPSHQVTQMGQEVILRCVPISNHLYFYWYRQILGQKVEFLVSFYNNEISEKSEIFDDQFSVERPDGSNFTLKIRSTKLEDSAMYFCASRRTGGNSPLHFGNGTRLTVT.

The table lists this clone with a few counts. This chain's CDR3 is CASSLLDSNTGELFF. The CDR3 coding sequence is TGTGCCAGTAGTTTGTTGGACAGTAACACCGGGGAGCTGTTTTTT. The rearrangement uses TRBV19 and TRBJ2-2; tentative D call: TRBD1 (6 bases). CDR1 is LNHDA and CDR2 is SQIVND in the germline V gene (reference sequence). The CDR3 loop spans 15 amino acids. The V and J ends lost 5 bases and 2 bases respectively, with 12 bases between them.

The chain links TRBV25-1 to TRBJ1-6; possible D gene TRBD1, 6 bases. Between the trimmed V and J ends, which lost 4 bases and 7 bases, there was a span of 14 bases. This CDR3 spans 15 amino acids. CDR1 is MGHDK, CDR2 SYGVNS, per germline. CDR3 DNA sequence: TGTGCCAGCAGTGTGGGGGCAGGAGGAAATTCACCCCTCCACTTT. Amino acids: CASSVGAGGNSPLHF.

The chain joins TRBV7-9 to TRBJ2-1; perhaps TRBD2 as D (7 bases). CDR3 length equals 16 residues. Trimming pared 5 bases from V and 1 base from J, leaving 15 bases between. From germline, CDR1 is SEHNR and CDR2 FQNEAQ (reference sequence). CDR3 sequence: CASSPMGGPSYNEQFF. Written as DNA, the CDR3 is TGTGCCAGCAGCCCAATGGGGGGGCCTTCCTACAATGAGCAGTTCTTC.

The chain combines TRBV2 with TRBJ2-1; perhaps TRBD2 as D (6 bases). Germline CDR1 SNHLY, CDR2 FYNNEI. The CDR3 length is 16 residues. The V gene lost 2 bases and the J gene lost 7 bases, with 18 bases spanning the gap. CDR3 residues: CASSETLGLGGNEQFF. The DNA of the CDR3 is TGTGCCAGCAGTGAAACCCTAGGACTGGGGGGAAATGAGCAGTTCTTC.

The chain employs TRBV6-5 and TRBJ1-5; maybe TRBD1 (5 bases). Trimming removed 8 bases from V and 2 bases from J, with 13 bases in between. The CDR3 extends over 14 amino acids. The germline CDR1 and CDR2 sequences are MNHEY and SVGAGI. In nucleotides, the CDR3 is TGTGCCAGCCTACTAGCCAGGGGCAATCAGCCCCAGCATTTT. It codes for CASLLARGNQPQHF.

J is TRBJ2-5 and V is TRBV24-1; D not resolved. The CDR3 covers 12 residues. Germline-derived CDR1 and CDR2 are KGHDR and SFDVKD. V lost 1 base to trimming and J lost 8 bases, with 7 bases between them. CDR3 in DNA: TGTGCCACCAGTGATTTTGGCATAACCCAGTACTTC. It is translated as CATSDFGITQYF.

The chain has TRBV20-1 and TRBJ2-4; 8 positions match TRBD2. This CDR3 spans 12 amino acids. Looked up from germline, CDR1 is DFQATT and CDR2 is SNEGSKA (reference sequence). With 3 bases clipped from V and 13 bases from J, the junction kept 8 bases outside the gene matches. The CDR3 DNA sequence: TGCAGTGCTAGTTGGCTAGCGGGTCTACAGTACTTC. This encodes CSASWLAGLQYF.

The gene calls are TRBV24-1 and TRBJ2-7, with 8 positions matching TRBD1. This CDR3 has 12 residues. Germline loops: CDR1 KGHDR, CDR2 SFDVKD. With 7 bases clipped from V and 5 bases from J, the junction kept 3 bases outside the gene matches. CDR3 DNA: TGTGCCACCAGCCGGACAGGGAACGAGCAGTACTTC. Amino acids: CATSRTGNEQYF.

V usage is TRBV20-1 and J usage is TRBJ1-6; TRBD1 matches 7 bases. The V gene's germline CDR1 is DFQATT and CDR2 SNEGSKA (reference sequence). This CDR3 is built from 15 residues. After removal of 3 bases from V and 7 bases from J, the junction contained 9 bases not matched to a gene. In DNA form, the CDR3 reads TGCAGTGCTAGTTTGGCGGGGACAGTGAATTCACCCCTCCACTTT. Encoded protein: CSASLAGTVNSPLHF.

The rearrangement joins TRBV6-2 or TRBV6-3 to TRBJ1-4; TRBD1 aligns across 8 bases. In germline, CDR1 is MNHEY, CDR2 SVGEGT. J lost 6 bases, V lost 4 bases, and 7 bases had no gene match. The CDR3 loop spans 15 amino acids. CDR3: CASSSGGTGHEKLFF. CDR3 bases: TGTGCCAGCAGTTCCGGCGGGACAGGTCATGAAAAACTGTTTTTT.

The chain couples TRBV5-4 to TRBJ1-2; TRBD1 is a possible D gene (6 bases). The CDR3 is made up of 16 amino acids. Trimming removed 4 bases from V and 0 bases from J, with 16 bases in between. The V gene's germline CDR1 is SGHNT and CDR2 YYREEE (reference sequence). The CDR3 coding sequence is TGTGCCAGCAGCCCTAGGACAGAACGAGCTAACTATGGCTACACCTTC. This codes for CASSPRTERANYGYTF.

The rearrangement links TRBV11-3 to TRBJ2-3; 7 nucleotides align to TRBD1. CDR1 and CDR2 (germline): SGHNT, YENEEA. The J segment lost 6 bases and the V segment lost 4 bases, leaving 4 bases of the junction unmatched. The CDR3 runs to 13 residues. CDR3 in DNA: TGTGCCAGCAGCTCCAGGGGGTTCGATACGCAGTATTTT. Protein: CASSSRGFDTQYF.

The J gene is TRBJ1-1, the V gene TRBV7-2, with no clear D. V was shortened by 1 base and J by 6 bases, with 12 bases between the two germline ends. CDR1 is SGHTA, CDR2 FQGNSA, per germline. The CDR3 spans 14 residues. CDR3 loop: CASSLELSGSEAFF. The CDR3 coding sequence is TGTGCCAGCAGCTTAGAGCTTTCCGGGTCTGAAGCTTTCTTT. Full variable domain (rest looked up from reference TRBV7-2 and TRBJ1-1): GAGVSQSPSNKVTEKGKDVELRCDPISGHTALYWYRQSLGQGLEFLIYFQGNSAPDKSGLPSDRFSAERTGGSVSTLTIQRTQQEDSAVYLCASSLELSGSEAFFGQGTRLTVV.

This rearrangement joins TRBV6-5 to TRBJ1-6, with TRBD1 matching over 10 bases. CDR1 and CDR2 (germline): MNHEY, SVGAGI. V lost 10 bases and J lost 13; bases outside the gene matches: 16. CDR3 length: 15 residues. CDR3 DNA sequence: TGTGCCACCGGGACAGGGGCCTTTCCTAATCGGCCCCTCCACTTT. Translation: CATGTGAFPNRPLHF.